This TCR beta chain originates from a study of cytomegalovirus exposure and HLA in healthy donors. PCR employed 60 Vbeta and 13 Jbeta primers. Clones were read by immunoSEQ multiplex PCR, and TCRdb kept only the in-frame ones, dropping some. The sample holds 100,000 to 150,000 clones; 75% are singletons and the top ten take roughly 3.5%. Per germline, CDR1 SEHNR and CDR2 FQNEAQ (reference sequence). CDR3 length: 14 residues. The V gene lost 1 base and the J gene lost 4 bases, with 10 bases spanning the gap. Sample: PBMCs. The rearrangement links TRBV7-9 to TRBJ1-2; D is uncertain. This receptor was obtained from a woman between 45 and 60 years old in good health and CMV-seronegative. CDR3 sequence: CASSLVRVGYGYTF. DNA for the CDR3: TGTGCCAGCAGCTTAGTTCGGGTAGGCTATGGCTACACCTTC.